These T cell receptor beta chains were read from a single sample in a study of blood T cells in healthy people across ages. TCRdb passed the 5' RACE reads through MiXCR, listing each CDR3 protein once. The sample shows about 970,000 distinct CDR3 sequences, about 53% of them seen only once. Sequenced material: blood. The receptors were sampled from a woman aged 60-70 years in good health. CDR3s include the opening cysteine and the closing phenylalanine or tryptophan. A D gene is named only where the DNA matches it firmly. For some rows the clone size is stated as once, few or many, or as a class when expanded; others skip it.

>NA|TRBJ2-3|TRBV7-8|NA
TGTGCCAGCAGCTTTAGGGGGACACCGAAACTGAGAAACACAGATACGCAGTATTTT
CASSFRGTPKLRNTDTQYF
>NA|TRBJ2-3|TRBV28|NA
TGTGCCAGCAGTAAGGGTGACACAGATACGCAGTATTTT
CASSKGDTDTQYF
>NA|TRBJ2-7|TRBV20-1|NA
TGCAGTGCTAGAGGACTAGTCTACGAGCAGTACTTC
CSARGLVYEQYF
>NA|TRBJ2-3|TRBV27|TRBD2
TGTGCCAGCAGGTTAAATAGCGGGTCCGGGCGCACAGATACGCAGTATTTT
CASRLNSGSGRTDTQYF
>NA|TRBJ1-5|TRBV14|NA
TGTGCCAGCATGGGTCTCAGGAAGTCAAGGGTACCCAATCAGCCCCAGCATTTT
CASMGLRKSRVPNQPQHF
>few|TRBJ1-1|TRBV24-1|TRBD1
TGTGCCACCAGTGATGGCAGGGACAGGGGCACTGAAGCTTTCTTT
CATSDGRDRGTEAFF
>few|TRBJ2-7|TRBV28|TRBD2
TGTGCCAGCAGTTTAGCTTGGAGGGAGGGCCTAACCCACGAGCAGTACTTC
CASSLAWREGLTHEQYF
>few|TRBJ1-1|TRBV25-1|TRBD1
TGTACCAGCAGTGGCTACCGACAGGGAACGAGCACTGAAGCTTTCTTT
CTSSGYRQGTSTEAFF
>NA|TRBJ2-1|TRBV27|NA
TGTGCCAGCAGTTTCCCGGGACCTAACGTCAATGAGCAGTTCTTC
CASSFPGPNVNEQFF
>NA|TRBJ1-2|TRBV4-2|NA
TGTGCCAGCAGCCAAGTCGACAGCTATGGCTACACCTTC
CASSQVDSYGYTF
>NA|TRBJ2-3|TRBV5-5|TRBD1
TGTGCCAGCACCCCGACAGGGTTGCGGACAGATACGCAGTATTTT
CASTPTGLRTDTQYF
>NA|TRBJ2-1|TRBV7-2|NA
TGTGCCAGCAGCTTAGTGGGTCGGGGACCTACCTACAATGAGCAGTTCTTC
CASSLVGRGPTYNEQFF
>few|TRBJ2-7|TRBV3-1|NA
TGTGCCAGCAGCCAGCCCTCCAGGGAGGCCTACGAGCAGTACTTC
CASSQPSREAYEQYF
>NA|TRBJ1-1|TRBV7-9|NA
TGTGCCAGCAGCTCTAGCCAGGGTGGGGACACTGAAGCTTTCTTT
CASSSSQGGDTEAFF
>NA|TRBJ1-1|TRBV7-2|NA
TGTGCCAGCAGCTCGTACGACGGGAACACTGAAGCTTTCTTT
CASSSYDGNTEAFF
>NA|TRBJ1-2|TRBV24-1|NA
TGTGCCACCAGTGATCCGACTTTTAGGGGTGGCTACACCTTC
CATSDPTFRGGYTF
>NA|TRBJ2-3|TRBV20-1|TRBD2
TGCAGTGCCGAAGGGGAGGGTAGAGGCACAGATACGCAGTATTTT
CSAEGEGRGTDTQYF